Here is one T cell receptor (beta chain) with its context. This entry belongs to a study of control samples from healthy donors and cancer patients. Some clones are missing from TCRdb's copy, which holds only in-frame ones; the method was immunoSEQ multiplex PCR. The repertoire holds approximately 89,000 clones, with roughly 86% as singletons. This receptor was taken from a man aged 25-45 years in good health. The sample taken for sequencing was blood.

The CDR3 is CASSMRGSGGYTF. For the CDR3, the DNA is TGTGCCAGTAGTATGAGAGGGTCTGGTGGCTACACCTTC. The chain recombines TRBV19 with TRBJ1-2; D is uncertain. The germline CDR1 and CDR2 sequences are LNHDA and SQIVND (reference sequence). The germline V and J ends were trimmed by 3 bases and 7 bases, with 12 bases remaining between them. This CDR3 is built from 13 residues. The whole variable domain, remainder taken from reference TRBV19 and TRBJ1-2, is DGGITQSPKYLFRKEGQNVTLSCEQNLNHDAMYWYRQDPGQGLRLIYYSQIVNDFQKGDIAEGYSVSREKKESFPLTVTSAQKNPTAFYLCASSMRGSGGYTFGSGTRLTVV.